The rows below give T cell receptor beta chains drawn from one sample of a study of blood T cell repertoires in COVID-19. Produced via immunoSEQ multiplex PCR; TCRdb's table is partial and in-frame only. This table holds about 200,000 clones, about 85% found once. The source material was peripheral blood. These receptors all stem from an elderly woman with acute or convalescent COVID-19. Both conserved end residues are part of each CDR3. The order of the fields is V gene, J gene, CDR3 length, clone size, D gene, CDR3 protein, CDR3 DNA. A D gene is named only where the DNA matches it firmly. Clone size is not always given. Where it is, it says once, few, many or a class for expanded clones.

TRBV6-6	TRBJ1-2	12	-	-	CASTGGPDGYTF	TGTGCCAGCACCGGAGGACCGGATGGCTACACCTTC
TRBV6-5	TRBJ2-7	14	-	TRBD1	CASKVTGGDYEQYF	TGTGCCAGCAAGGTGACAGGGGGAGACTACGAGCAGTACTTC
TRBV7-2	TRBJ2-2	16	-	TRBD2	CASSSTSGANTGELFF	TGTGCCAGCAGCTCCACTAGCGGAGCAAACACCGGGGAGCTGTTTTTT
TRBV7-2	TRBJ2-7	15	-	TRBD1	CASSLYRDRESEQYF	TGTGCCAGCAGCTTATACCGGGACAGGGAGAGCGAGCAGTACTTC
TRBV11-2	TRBJ2-7	12	-	-	CASSSGSYEQYF	TGTGCCAGCAGCTCCGGGTCCTACGAGCAGTACTTC
TRBV7-2	TRBJ2-1	17	few	TRBD2	CASSPQTSGSSYNEQFF	TGTGCCAGCAGCCCGCAGACTAGCGGGAGCTCCTACAATGAGCAGTTCTTC
TRBV19	TRBJ2-1	16	-	TRBD2	CASSRLAGRTYNEQFF	TGTGCCAGTAGTAGATTAGCGGGTCGTACCTACAATGAGCAGTTCTTC
TRBV5-5	TRBJ1-5	16	-	-	CASSPTRSSGNQPQHF	TGTGCCAGCAGCCCAACGAGGAGTTCTGGCAATCAGCCCCAGCATTTT
TRBV9	TRBJ2-1	15	-	-	CASSVELQDYNEQFF	TGTGCCAGCAGCGTAGAGCTTCAGGACTACAATGAGCAGTTCTTC
TRBV7-7	TRBJ2-1	14	-	-	CASSLLEGSNEQFF	TGTGCTAGCAGCTTATTGGAGGGAAGCAATGAGCAGTTCTTC
TRBV7-2	TRBJ2-2	14	-	TRBD1	CATTQGAPTGELFF	TGTGCCACCACGCAGGGGGCACCCACCGGGGAGCTGTTTTTT
TRBV6-5	TRBJ1-1	13	-	-	CASSYLQNTEAFF	TGTGCCAGCAGTTACTTACAGAACACTGAAGCTTTCTTT
TRBV6-2/TRBV6-3	TRBJ2-7	20	-	-	CASSYRSSFPGGTKAYEQYF	TGTGCCAGCAGTTACCGGTCCTCTTTCCCCGGAGGAACAAAGGCCTACGAGCAGTACTTC
TRBV7-2	TRBJ1-6	15	few	-	CASSSGGSYNSPLHF	TGTGCCAGCAGCTCTGGAGGCTCCTATAATTCACCCCTCCACTTT
TRBV24-1	TRBJ1-5	14	-	-	CATSEGGFNQPQHF	TGTGCCACCAGTGAGGGGGGTTTCAATCAGCCCCAGCATTTT
TRBV5-6	TRBJ2-7	12	-	-	CASSLPLYEQYF	TGTGCCAGCAGCTTGCCCTTATACGAGCAGTACTTC
TRBV15	TRBJ2-1	14	-	-	CAVGHSLSYNEQFF	TGTGCCGTCGGACACTCCCTTTCCTACAATGAGCAGTTCTTC
TRBV7-8	TRBJ1-4	15	-	-	CASSLAGPGDEKLFF	TGTGCCAGCAGCCTTGCGGGCCCGGGGGATGAAAAACTGTTTTTT
TRBV7-2	TRBJ2-2	15	-	-	CASTPSSLGTGELFF	TGTGCCAGCACCCCCAGCTCCCTCGGGACCGGGGAGCTGTTTTTT
TRBV10-3	TRBJ1-5	15	once	-	CAISESGQGNQPQHF	TGTGCCATCAGTGAGTCCGGTCAGGGCAATCAGCCCCAGCATTTT
TRBV3-1/TRBV3-2	TRBJ2-1	13	-	TRBD1	CASSQGQGNEQFF	TGTGCCAGCAGCCAAGGACAGGGCAATGAGCAGTTCTTC
TRBV4-3	TRBJ2-3	15	once	TRBD1	CASSHRDRATDTQYF	TGCGCCAGCAGCCACCGGGACAGGGCCACAGATACGCAGTATTTT
TRBV5-4	TRBJ1-4	15	-	-	CASSLEGALGEKLFF	TGTGCCAGCAGCTTGGAAGGGGCATTAGGGGAAAAACTGTTTTTT
TRBV27	TRBJ1-5	13	-	TRBD1	CASAQGRHQPQHF	TGTGCCAGCGCACAGGGGAGGCATCAGCCCCAGCATTTT
TRBV5-1	TRBJ1-2	15	-	-	CASSSLSGTYGGYTF	TGCGCCAGCAGCTCGCTTTCGGGAACTTACGGTGGCTACACCTTC
TRBV21-1	TRBJ2-7	15	once	-	CASSAGQGASYEQYF	TGTGCCAGCAGCGCGGGACAGGGGGCATCCTACGAGCAGTACTTC
TRBV2	TRBJ2-3	13	once	-	CASTAEVVDTQYF	TGTGCCAGCACCGCCGAGGTTGTTGATACGCAGTATTTT